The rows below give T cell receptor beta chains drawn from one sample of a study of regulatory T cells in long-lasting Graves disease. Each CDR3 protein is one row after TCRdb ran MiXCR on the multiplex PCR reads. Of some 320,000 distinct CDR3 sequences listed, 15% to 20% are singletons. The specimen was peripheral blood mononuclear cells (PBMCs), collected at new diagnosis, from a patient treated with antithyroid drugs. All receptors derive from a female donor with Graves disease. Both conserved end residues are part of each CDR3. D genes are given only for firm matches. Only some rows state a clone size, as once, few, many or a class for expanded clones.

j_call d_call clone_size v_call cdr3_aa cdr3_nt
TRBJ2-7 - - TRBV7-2 CASSRAGPYEQYF TGTGCCAGCAGCCGGGCGGGCCCCTACGAGCAGTACTTC
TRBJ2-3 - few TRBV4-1 CASKPRTAVSTDTQYF TGCGCCAGCAAACCAAGAACAGCAGTTAGCACAGATACGCAGTATTTT
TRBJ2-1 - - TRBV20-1 CSARDIHNEQFF TGCAGTGCAAGGGACATTCACAATGAGCAGTTCTTC
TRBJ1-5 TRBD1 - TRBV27 CASSFGDRTDQPQHF TGTGCCAGCAGTTTTGGGGACAGGACCGATCAGCCCCAGCATTTT
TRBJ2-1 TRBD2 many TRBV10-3 CAISGGTSGADNEQFF TGTGCCATCAGTGGGGGGACTAGCGGAGCTGACAATGAGCAGTTCTTC
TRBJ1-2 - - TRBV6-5 CASSYEGGFGYTF TGTGCCAGCAGTTACGAAGGGGGGTTTGGCTACACCTTC
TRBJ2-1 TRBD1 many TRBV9 CASSVDGTGGGDEQFF TGTGCCAGCAGCGTAGACGGGACAGGGGGAGGGGATGAGCAGTTCTTC
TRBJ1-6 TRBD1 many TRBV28 CASSSSQGAISPLHF TGTGCCAGCAGTTCCTCGCAGGGGGCGATTTCACCCCTCCACTTT
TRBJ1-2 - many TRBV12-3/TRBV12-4 CASSLKGGYTF TGTGCCAGCAGTTTAAAAGGGGGCTACACCTTC
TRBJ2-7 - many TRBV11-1 CASSPGQAYEQYF TGTGCCAGCAGCCCGGGACAAGCCTACGAGCAGTACTTC
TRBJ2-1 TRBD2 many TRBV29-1 CSVLGREFGGDEQFF TGCAGCGTTTTGGGGCGGGAGTTTGGTGGCGATGAGCAGTTCTTC
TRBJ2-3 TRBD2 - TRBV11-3 CASSLVAGGHGNTDTQYF TGTGCCAGCAGCCTGGTAGCGGGAGGGCATGGAAACACAGATACGCAGTATTTT
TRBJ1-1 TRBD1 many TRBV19 CASGRGQMNTEAFF TGTGCCAGCGGAAGGGGACAGATGAACACTGAAGCTTTCTTT
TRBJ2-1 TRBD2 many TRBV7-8 CASSSQLAGIGNEQFF TGTGCCAGCAGCTCTCAACTAGCGGGGATCGGGAATGAGCAGTTCTTC
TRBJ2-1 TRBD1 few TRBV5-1 CASSLSQGAIYNEQFF TGCGCCAGCAGCTTGTCGCAGGGGGCTATATACAATGAGCAGTTCTTC
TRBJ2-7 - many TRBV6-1 CASRSAPGSYEQYF TGTGCCAGCAGATCCGCCCCGGGATCGTACGAGCAGTACTTC
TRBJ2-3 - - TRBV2 CASSSGTPTSTDTQYF TGTGCCAGCAGTTCCGGGACACCAACTAGCACAGATACGCAGTATTTT
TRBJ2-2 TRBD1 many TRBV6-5 CASSYRDSNTGELFF TGTGCCAGCAGTTACCGGGACAGTAACACCGGGGAGCTGTTTTTT
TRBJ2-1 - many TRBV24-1 CATSGPPDHNEQFF TGTGCCACCAGTGGCCCCCCAGACCACAATGAGCAGTTCTTC
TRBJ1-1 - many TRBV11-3 CASSLGIQGMEAFF TGTGCCAGCAGCTTGGGGATTCAGGGTATGGAAGCTTTCTTT
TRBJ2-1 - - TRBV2 CASSEQTGNEQFF TGCGCCAGCAGTGAGCAGACTGGGAATGAGCAGTTCTTC
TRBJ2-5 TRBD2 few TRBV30 CAWSGLAEETQYF TGTGCCTGGAGTGGACTAGCGGAAGAGACCCAGTACTTC
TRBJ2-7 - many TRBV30 CAGQEGSYEQYF TGTGCCGGGCAAGAAGGGTCCTACGAGCAGTACTTC
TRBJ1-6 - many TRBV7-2 CASSPSRTNSPLHF TGTGCCAGCAGCCCGAGCCGGACTAATTCACCCCTCCACTTT
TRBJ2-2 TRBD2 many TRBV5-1 CASGGLASTGELFF TGCGCCAGCGGGGGACTAGCGAGCACCGGGGAGCTGTTTTTT
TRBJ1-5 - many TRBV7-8 CASSLGVLGGHQPQHF TGTGCCAGCAGCTTAGGGGTGTTGGGGGGTCATCAGCCCCAGCATTTT
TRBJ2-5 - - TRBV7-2 CASSLARRKKETQYF TGTGCCAGCAGCTTAGCGCGGAGGAAAAAAGAGACCCAGTACTTC
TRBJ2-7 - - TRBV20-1 CSATEGGTSYEQYF TGCAGTGCTACAGAAGGGGGGACCTCCTACGAGCAGTACTTC
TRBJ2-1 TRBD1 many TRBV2 CASTLGQGTYNEQFF TGTGCCAGCACTCTAGGACAGGGGACCTACAATGAGCAGTTCTTC
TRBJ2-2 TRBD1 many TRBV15 CATSRDRAGGPNTGELFF TGTGCCACCAGCAGAGATCGGGCAGGGGGCCCGAACACCGGGGAGCTGTTTTTT
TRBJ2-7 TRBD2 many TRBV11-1 CASSLEGGSADEQYF TGTGCCAGCAGCTTAGAGGGCGGGAGCGCCGACGAGCAGTACTTC
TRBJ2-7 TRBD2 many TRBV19 CASSIGYGGARREQYF TGTGCCAGTAGTATAGGGTACGGGGGGGCTCGGCGGGAGCAGTACTTC
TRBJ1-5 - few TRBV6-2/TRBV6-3 CASSYSIGESQPQHF TGTGCCAGCAGTTACTCGATCGGGGAATCCCAGCCCCAGCATTTT
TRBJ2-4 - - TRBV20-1 CSASASSKNIQYF TGCAGTGCTAGTGCTAGCAGCAAAAACATTCAGTACTTC
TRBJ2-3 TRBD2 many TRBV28 CASSLDSSGRVDTQYF TGTGCCAGCAGTCTTGACTCAAGCGGGAGGGTAGATACGCAGTATTTT
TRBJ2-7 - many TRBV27 CASMRRTSYEQYF TGTGCCAGCATGAGACGGACATCCTACGAGCAGTACTTC
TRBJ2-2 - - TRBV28 CASSLGARGSTGELFF TGTGCCAGCAGTTTAGGGGCGCGAGGGAGCACCGGGGAGCTGTTTTTT
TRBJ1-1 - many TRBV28 CASSPPLRDGNTEAFF TGTGCCAGCAGTCCTCCCCTCAGGGACGGGAACACTGAAGCTTTCTTT
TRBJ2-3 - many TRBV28 CASRSLVPSLTDTQYF TGTGCCAGCAGGAGTTTAGTCCCGTCTCTCACAGATACGCAGTATTTT
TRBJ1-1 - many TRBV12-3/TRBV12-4 CASNTPMGRNTEAFF TGTGCCAGCAACACGCCTATGGGGCGGAACACTGAAGCTTTCTTT
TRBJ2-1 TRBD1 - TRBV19 CASSIWTGGRNEQFF TGTGCCAGTAGTATTTGGACAGGGGGAAGAAATGAGCAGTTCTTC
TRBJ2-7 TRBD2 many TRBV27 CASSLSGLAGFYEQYF TGTGCCAGCAGTTTATCGGGACTAGCGGGTTTCTACGAGCAGTACTTC
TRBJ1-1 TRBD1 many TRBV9 CASSSRDRPDTEAFF TGTGCCAGCAGCTCCAGGGACAGGCCAGACACTGAAGCTTTCTTT
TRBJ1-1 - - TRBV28 CASSLPKGFSTEAFF TGTGCCAGCAGTTTACCCAAGGGGTTCAGCACTGAAGCTTTCTTT
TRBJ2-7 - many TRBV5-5 CASSQTGYEQYF TGTGCCAGCAGCCAAACTGGCTACGAGCAGTACTTC
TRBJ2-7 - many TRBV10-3 CAISDSQGSYEQYF TGTGCCATCAGTGACAGCCAGGGGTCCTACGAGCAGTACTTC
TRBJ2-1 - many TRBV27 CASSLRTGASGSDRREQFF TGTGCCAGCAGTCTAAGGACAGGGGCTAGCGGGAGTGATCGGCGTGAGCAGTTCTTC
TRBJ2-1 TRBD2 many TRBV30 CAWRMREGARDEQFF TGTGCCTGGAGGATGCGGGAGGGGGCTCGGGATGAGCAGTTCTTC
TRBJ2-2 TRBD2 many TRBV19 CASIPNGGRPLTSGRTGELFF TGTGCCAGTATCCCTAACGGGGGCCGACCTCTGACTAGCGGGAGGACCGGGGAGCTGTTTTTT
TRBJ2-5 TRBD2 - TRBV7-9 CASSSGNQETQYF TGTGCCAGCTCTAGCGGCAACCAAGAGACCCAGTACTTC
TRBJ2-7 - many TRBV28 CASSLGGSVPYEQYF TGTGCCAGCAGTCTCGGGGGTTCTGTCCCCTACGAGCAGTACTTC
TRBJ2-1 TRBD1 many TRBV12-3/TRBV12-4 CASSPGQGGHEQFF TGTGCCAGCAGTCCGGGACAGGGCGGGCATGAGCAGTTCTTC
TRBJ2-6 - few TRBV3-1 CASSRLDSGANVLTF TGTGCCAGCAGCCGTCTCGACTCTGGGGCCAACGTCCTGACTTTC
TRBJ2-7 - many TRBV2 CASRSVLSYEQYF TGTGCCAGCCGGAGCGTCCTCTCCTACGAGCAGTACTTC
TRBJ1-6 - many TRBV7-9 CASSVHGNSYNSPLHF TGTGCCAGCAGCGTGCACGGGAACTCCTATAATTCACCCCTCCACTTT
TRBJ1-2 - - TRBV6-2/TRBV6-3 CASSSPDMDRANYGYTF TGTGCCAGCAGTTCCCCGGACATGGATAGAGCTAACTATGGCTACACCTTC